These 5 T cell receptor beta chains were sequenced from one sample in a study of beta chain features in type 1 diabetes. Expressed TCRB transcripts got sequenced, as all isolated RNA was reverse transcribed. Libraries were prepared by immunoSEQ multiplex PCR; TCRdb keeps only in-frame clonotypes and omits some of them. This table holds about 230,000 clones, over 9.5% found once. The sample taken for sequencing was naive CD4+ T cells from blood. The receptors shown here come from a woman aged 18-29 years in good health.

The chain's CDR3 is CATSSGLAGGRNINRAKNIQYF. CDR3 coding DNA: TGTGCCACCAGCAGCGGACTAGCGGGAGGCAGAAACATTAACCGAGCCAAAAACATTCAGTACTTC. V is TRBV15 and J is TRBJ2-4; 14 bases align to TRBD2. The CDR3 extends over 22 amino acids. The V gene's germline CDR1 is LNHNV and CDR2 YYDKDF (reference sequence). The V and J ends lost 3 bases and 0 bases, in that order; junction bases with no gene match: 16.

This clone turned up a few times. The CDR3 region is CASRLTGASSYNEQFF. The CDR3 DNA is TGTGCCAGCAGATTAACAGGGGCCAGCTCCTACAATGAGCAGTTCTTC. V gene TRBV11-2 combines with J gene TRBJ2-1; 7 nucleotides match TRBD1. The CDR3 is 16 amino acids. Germline V gene lookup returns CDR1 SGHAT and CDR2 FQNNGV. V lost 6 bases to trimming and J lost 0 bases; unmatched junction nucleotides: 8.

V and J are TRBV11-2 and TRBJ2-7; D is perhaps TRBD2 (5 bases). The CDR3 contains 14 residues. Germline assignment: CDR1 SGHAT and CDR2 FQNNGV. Between the trimmed V and J ends, which lost 3 bases and 3 bases, there was a span of 12 bases. The CDR3 DNA reads as TGTGCCAGCAGCTTGGTACGGGGAATCTACGAGCAGTACTTC. It is translated as CASSLVRGIYEQYF. The variable domain in full, completed from reference TRBV11-2 and TRBJ2-7, reads EAGVAQSPRYKIIEKRQSVAFWCNPISGHATLYWYQQILGQGPKLLIQFQNNGVVDDSQLPKDRFSAERLKGVDSTLKIQPAKLEDSAVYLCASSLVRGIYEQYFGPGTRLTVT.

The gene calls are TRBV7-8 and TRBJ2-5; 11 bases fit TRBD1. This CDR3 region has 17 residues. The germline gives CDR1 SGHVS, CDR2 FQNEAQ. Trimming cost V 4 bases and J 5 bases; bases outside gene matches: 12. CDR3 nucleotides: TGTGCCAGCAGCTATTCCGGGACAGGGGGTTCCCAGGAGACCCAGTACTTC. This encodes CASSYSGTGGSQETQYF.

Only a few counts were recorded for this clone. The chain employs TRBV29-1 and TRBJ2-4, with TRBD1 as a possible D gene (5 bases). CDR1 is SQVTM, CDR2 ANQGSEA, per germline. The CDR3 has 12 residues. Trimming pared 7 bases from V and 9 bases from J, leaving 16 bases between. In DNA, the CDR3 is TGCAGCGGGTTAAGGGGCTCGGGCATTCAGTACTTC. It encodes CSGLRGSGIQYF.